This T cell receptor beta chain derives from a study of shared clonotypes between healthy human individuals. Profiled with immunoSEQ multiplex PCR; TCRdb holds only in-frame clones, not every one. The repertoire includes around 940,000 clones, roughly 72% of them detected once, and about 1.5% sits in the top ten. The CDR3 contains 15 residues. Germline V CDR1 and CDR2: MGHRA, YSYEKL. The V end was cut by 4 bases, the J end by 4 bases, with 14 bases between. The chain carries TRBV4-1 and TRBJ1-3; D not certain. This clonotype originated in a young man in good health. The material sequenced was memory CD4+ T cells sorted from blood. This sample's subset: CD45RA-negative fraction. This chain's CDR3 is CASSRFGELGNTIYF. The CDR3 DNA is TGCGCCAGCAGCCGCTTCGGGGAGCTCGGAAACACCATATATTTT.